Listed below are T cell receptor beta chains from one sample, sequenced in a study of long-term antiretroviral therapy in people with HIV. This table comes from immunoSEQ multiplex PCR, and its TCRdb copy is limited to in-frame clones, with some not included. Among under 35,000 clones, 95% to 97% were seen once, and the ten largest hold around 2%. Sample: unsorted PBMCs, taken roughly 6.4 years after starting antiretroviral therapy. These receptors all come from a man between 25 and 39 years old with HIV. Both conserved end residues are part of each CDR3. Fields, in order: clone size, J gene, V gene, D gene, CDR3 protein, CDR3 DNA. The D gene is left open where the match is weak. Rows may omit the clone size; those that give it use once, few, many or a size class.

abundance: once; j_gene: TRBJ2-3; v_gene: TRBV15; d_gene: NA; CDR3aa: CATSRERDAQYF; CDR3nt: TGTGCCACCAGCAGAGAGAGGGATGCGCAGTATTTT
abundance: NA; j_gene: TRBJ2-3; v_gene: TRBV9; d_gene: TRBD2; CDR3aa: CASSVTGGPSLGTDTQYF; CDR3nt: TGTGCCAGCAGCGTAACGGGAGGGCCATCTCTCGGCACAGATACGCAGTATTTT
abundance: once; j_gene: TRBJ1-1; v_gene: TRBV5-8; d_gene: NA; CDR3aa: CASSTGTAFWTEAFF; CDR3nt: TGTGCCAGCAGCACCGGGACCGCATTTTGGACTGAAGCTTTCTTT
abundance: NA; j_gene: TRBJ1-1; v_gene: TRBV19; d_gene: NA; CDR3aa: CASRGTGNTEAFF; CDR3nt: TGTGCCAGTAGGGGGACTGGGAACACTGAAGCTTTCTTT
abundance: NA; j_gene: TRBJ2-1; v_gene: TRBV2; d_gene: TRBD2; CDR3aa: CASSEIIAGGTSSYNEQFF; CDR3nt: TGTGCCAGCAGTGAAATAATAGCGGGAGGTACCAGCTCCTACAATGAGCAGTTCTTC
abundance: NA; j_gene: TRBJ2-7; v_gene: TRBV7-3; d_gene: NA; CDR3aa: CASSLKAGAGYEQYF; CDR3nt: TGTGCCAGCAGCTTAAAGGCAGGGGCGGGGTACGAGCAGTACTTC
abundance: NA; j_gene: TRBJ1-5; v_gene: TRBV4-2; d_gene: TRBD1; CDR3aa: CASSRTGADQPQHF; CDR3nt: TGTGCCAGCAGTCGGACAGGGGCCGATCAGCCCCAGCATTTT
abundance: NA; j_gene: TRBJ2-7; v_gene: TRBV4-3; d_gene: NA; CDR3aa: CASSQDGSYEQYF; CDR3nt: TGCGCCAGCAGCCAAGATGGGAGTTACGAGCAGTACTTC
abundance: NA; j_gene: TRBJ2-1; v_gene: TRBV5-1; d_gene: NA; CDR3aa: CASSLARYNEQFF; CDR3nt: TGCGCCAGCAGCTTGGCACGGTACAATGAGCAGTTCTTC
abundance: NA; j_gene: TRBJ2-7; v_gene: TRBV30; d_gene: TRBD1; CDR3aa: CAVWIGTGVGEQYF; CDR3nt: TGTGCCGTATGGATCGGGACAGGGGTGGGGGAGCAGTACTTC
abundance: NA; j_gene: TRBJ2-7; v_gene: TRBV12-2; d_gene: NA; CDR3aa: CASRRIGCDEQYF; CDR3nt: TGTGCAAGTCGCCGGATCGGCTGCGACGAGCAGTACTTC
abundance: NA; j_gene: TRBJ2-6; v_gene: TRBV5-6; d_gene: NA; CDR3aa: CASSLGDPGANVLTF; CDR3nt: TGTGCCAGCAGCTTAGGGGATCCTGGGGCCAACGTCCTGACTTTC
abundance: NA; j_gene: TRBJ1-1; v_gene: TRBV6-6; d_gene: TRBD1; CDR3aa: CASSSGQGAGAFF; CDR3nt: TGTGCCAGCAGTTCGGGTCAGGGGGCCGGGGCTTTCTTT
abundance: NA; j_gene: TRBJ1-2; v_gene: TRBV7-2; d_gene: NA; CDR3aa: CASRPPNREGGYTF; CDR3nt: TGTGCCAGCAGACCTCCCAACAGGGAGGGTGGCTACACCTTC
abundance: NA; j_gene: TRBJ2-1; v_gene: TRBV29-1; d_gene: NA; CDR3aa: CSVKQGTSYNEQFF; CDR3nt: TGCAGCGTCAAGCAGGGGACCTCCTACAATGAGCAGTTCTTC
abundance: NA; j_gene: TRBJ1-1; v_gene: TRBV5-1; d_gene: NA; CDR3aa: CASKPTDADPMNTEAFF; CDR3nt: TGCGCCAGCAAACCCACGGACGCTGACCCCATGAACACTGAAGCTTTCTTT
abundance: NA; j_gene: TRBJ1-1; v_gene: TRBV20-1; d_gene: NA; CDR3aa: CSATGGAGF; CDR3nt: TGCAGTGCTACTGGGGGGGCAGGGTTT
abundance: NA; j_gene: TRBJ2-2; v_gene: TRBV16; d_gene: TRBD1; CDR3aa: CASSITGTGAGELFF; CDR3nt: TGTGCCAGCAGCATTACCGGGACAGGGGCCGGGGAGCTGTTTTTT
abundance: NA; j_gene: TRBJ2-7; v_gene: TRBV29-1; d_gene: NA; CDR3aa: CSVQKGRERGEQYF; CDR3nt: TGCAGCGTCCAAAAGGGTAGGGAACGAGGCGAGCAGTACTTC
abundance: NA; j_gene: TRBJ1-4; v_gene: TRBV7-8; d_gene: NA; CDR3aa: CASSLGRFNEKLFF; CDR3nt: TGTGCCAGCAGCCTGGGACGGTTTAATGAAAAACTGTTTTTT
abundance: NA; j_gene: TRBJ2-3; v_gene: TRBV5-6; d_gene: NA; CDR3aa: CASSPRWGDTQYF; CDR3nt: TGTGCCAGCAGCCCCCGGTGGGGGGATACGCAGTATTTT
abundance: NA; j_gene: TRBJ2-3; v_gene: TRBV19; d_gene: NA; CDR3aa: CATEAGQSTDTQYF; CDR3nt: TGTGCCACCGAAGCGGGACAGAGCACAGATACGCAGTATTTT
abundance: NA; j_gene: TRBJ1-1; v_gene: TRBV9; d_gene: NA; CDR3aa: CASSVDSVDTEAFF; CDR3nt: TGTGCCAGCAGCGTAGACTCAGTAGACACTGAAGCTTTCTTT
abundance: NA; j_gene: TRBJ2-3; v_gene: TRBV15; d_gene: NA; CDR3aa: CATKQSIGLEDTQYF; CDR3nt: TGTGCCACAAAGCAGAGCATAGGGCTGGAAGATACGCAGTATTTT
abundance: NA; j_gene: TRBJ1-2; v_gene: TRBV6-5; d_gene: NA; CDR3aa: CASSYSTAIANYGYTF; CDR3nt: TGTGCCAGCAGTTACTCGACGGCCATAGCTAACTATGGCTACACCTTC
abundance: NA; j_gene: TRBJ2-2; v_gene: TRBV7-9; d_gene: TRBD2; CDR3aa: CASSRLAGLAGELFF; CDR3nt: TGTGCCAGCAGCCGACTAGCGGGATTAGCCGGGGAGCTGTTTTTT
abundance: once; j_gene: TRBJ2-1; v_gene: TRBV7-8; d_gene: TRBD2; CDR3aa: CASSSGTSGNEQFF; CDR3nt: TGTGCCAGCAGTTCCGGGACTAGCGGCAATGAGCAGTTCTTC
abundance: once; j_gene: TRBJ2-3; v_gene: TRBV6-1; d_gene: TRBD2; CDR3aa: CASSGAGGADTQYF; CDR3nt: TGTGCCAGCAGTGGAGCGGGGGGTGCTGATACGCAGTATTTT
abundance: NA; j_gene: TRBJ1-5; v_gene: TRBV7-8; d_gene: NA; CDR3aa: CASTPGLWGNQPQHF; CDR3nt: TGTGCCAGCACCCCAGGGCTCTGGGGCAATCAGCCCCAGCATTTT
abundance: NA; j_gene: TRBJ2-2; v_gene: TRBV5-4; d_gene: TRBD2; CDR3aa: CASSPLAGANTGELFF; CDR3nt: TGTGCCAGCAGCCCGCTAGCGGGGGCGAACACCGGGGAGCTGTTTTTT
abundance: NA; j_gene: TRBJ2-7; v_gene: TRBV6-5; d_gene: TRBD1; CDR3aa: CASSRDRVYEQYF; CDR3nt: TGTGCCAGCAGTAGGGACAGGGTTTACGAGCAGTACTTC
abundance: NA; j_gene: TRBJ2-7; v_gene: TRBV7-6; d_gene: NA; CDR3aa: CASSPIIVIGGPDEQYF; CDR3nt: TGTGCCAGCAGCCCCATAATCGTCATCGGGGGCCCTGACGAGCAGTACTTC
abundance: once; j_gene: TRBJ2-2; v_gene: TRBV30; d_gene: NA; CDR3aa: CAWRRKRSAGELFF; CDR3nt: TGTGCCTGGAGAAGGAAGAGATCGGCCGGGGAGCTGTTTTTT
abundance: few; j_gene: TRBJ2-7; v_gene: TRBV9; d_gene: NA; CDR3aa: CASSVAPRAYEQYF; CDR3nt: TGTGCCAGCAGCGTAGCGCCTAGGGCCTACGAGCAGTACTTC
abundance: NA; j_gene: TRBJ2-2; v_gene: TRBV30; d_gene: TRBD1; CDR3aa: CAWGTAYTGELFF; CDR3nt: TGTGCCTGGGGGACAGCTTACACCGGGGAGCTGTTTTTT
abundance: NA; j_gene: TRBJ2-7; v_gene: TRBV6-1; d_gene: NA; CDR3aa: CASSGGSLGEQYF; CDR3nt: TGTGCCAGCAGTGGAGGGTCCCTGGGGGAGCAGTACTTC
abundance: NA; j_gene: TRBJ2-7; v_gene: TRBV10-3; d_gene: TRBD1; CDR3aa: CATMDRSLPEEQYF; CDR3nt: TGTGCCACGATGGACAGGAGCCTGCCGGAGGAGCAGTACTTC
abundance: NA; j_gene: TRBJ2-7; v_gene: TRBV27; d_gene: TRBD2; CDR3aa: CASSFGLAGGPKGYEQYF; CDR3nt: TGTGCCAGCAGTTTCGGACTAGCGGGGGGTCCGAAGGGTTACGAGCAGTACTTC
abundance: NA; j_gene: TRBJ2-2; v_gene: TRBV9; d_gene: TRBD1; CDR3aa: CASSVTGGNTGELFF; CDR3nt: TGTGCCAGCAGCGTCACAGGGGGTAACACCGGGGAGCTGTTTTTT
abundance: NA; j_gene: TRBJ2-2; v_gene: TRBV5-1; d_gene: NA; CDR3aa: CASSLQTGLLNTGELFF; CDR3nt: TGCGCCAGCAGCTTGCAAACAGGGCTGCTGAACACCGGGGAGCTGTTTTTT
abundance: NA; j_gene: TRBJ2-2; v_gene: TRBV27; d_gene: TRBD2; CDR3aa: CASSSILAGANWNTGELFF; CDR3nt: TGTGCCAGCAGTTCGATACTAGCGGGAGCCAACTGGAACACCGGGGAGCTGTTTTTT
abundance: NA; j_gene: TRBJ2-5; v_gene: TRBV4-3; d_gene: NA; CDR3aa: CASSQDVRVETQYF; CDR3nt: TGCGCCAGCAGCCAAGACGTGCGGGTAGAGACCCAGTACTTC
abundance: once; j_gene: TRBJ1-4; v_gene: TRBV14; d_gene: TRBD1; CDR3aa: CASSQTRQGGNEKLFF; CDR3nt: TGTGCCAGCAGCCAGACTCGACAGGGTGGTAATGAAAAACTGTTTTTT
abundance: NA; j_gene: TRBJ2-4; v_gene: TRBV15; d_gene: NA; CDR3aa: CATSREEPLRGLGAKNIQYF; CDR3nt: TGTGCCACCAGCAGAGAGGAGCCCCTTCGAGGACTCGGGGCCAAAAACATTCAGTACTTC
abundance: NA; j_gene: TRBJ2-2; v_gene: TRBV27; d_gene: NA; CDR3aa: CASSSLNTGELFF; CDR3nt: TGTGCCAGCAGTTCGTTAAACACCGGGGAGCTGTTTTTT
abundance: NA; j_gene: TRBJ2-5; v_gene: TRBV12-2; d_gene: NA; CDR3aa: CASRPLRETQYF; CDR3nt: TGTGCAAGTCGCCCCCTTAGAGAGACCCAGTACTTC
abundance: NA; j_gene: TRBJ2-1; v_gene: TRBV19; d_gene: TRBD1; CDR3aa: CASSAQGGLYNEQFF; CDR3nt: TGTGCCAGTAGCGCACAGGGGGGACTCTACAATGAGCAGTTCTTC
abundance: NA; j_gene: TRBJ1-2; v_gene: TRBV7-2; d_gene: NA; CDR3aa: CASSLGKGLGYTF; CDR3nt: TGTGCCAGCAGCTTAGGAAAGGGGCTTGGCTACACCTTC
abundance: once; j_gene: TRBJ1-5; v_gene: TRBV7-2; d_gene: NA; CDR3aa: CASSLARTQQGYYSNQPQHF; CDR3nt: TGTGCCAGCAGCTTAGCCCGAACACAACAGGGATACTATAGCAATCAGCCCCAGCATTTT
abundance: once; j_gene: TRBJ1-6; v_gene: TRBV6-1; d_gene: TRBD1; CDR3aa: CASSDFGQGYSPLHF; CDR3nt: TGTGCCAGCAGTGATTTTGGACAGGGATATTCACCCCTCCACTTT
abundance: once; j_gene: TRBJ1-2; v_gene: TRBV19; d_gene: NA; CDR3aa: CASSSGGAFYGYTF; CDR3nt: TGTGCCAGTAGTAGCGGAGGGGCGTTCTATGGCTACACCTTC
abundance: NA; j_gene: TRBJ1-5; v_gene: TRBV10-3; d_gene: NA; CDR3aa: CASSEGGGNQPQHF; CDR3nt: TGTGCCAGCAGCGAGGGGGGCGGCAATCAGCCCCAGCATTTT